What follows is one T cell receptor (beta chain) and its context. These data belong to a study of CD8 T cells in Susac syndrome. Looking at the study overall: Clinical remission applied to under ten sequenced Susac syndrome patients, and about 6 had active disease. When their blood was taken, the Susac syndrome patients had either not yet had any therapy, were taking corticosteroids, or were taking intravenous immunoglobulin alone.

Reverse transcription used roughly 0.5 to 1 ug RNA and random hexamers. TCRdb passed the immunoSEQ multiplex PCR reads through MiXCR, listing each CDR3 protein once. The sample lists about 180,000 distinct CDR3 sequences; around 94% were seen once. This CDR3 has 18 amino acids. The ends were cut back, 1 base at V and 1 base at J, with 19 bases in the middle. Germline V lookup: CDR1 SEHNR, CDR2 FQNEAQ (reference sequence). The J gene is TRBJ1-1, the V gene TRBV7-9; D might be TRBD1 (5 bases). This TCR was sampled from a human donor with Susac syndrome. What was sequenced was CD4+ T cells from PBMCs. The CDR3, as DNA: TGTGCCAGCAGCTTAGGCCCCTTTTCGAGGAGGGGGAACACTGAAGCTTTCTTT. This translates into CASSLGPFSRRGNTEAFF. The entire variable domain, with the rest obtained from reference TRBV7-9 and TRBJ1-1, is as follows: DTGVSQNPRHKITKRGQNVTFRCDPISEHNRLYWYRQTLGQGPEFLTYFQNEAQLEKSRLLSDRFSAERPKGSFSTLEIQRTEQGDSAMYLCASSLGPFSRRGNTEAFFGQGTRLTVV.